What follows is one T cell receptor (beta chain) and its context. Its binding antigen is unknown. No base quality information exists; no much larger clone differs at one position. The CDR3 regions of human TCRbeta chains were subjected to immunosequencing. Per the authors' processing: Repertoire TCRs were checked for matches against a reference library of SARS-CoV-2-specific TCRs that had been generated using the MIRA antigen-specificity platform. Breadth meant the fraction of unique TCRs that were SARS-CoV-2-associated, whereas depth meant the fraction of total T cells that were SARS-CoV-2-associated. Using the MIRA data, every spike-specific TCR was mapped to the spike region that the TCR reacted to and assigned to either a CD4 or a CD8 class. Log10-transformed breadth and depth values were compared by one-way ANOVA with Sidak's multiple comparisons tests. TCRdb provides this immuneACCESS table in a form limited to in-frame rearrangements. Some clones are lacking; in checked studies, under half of them reflect an unresolved V gene, and why the rest are absent is not known. V, J and clone size were drawn from that table, and D and trimming were deduced from the DNA. The sample table records 75,000 to 100,000 clones; 70% to 90% of these occur just once. The biggest ten clones account for roughly 6% of the sample.

Taken with the paper, the label for time point translates to: baseline before first vaccination. Vaccinee samples were obtained from the UK trials COV001 and COV002, which included a single-blind randomized controlled phase 2/3 trial of AZD1222 (ChAdOx1 nCoV-19) in healthy adults. For TCRbeta chain sequencing, PBMC samples from trial participants were taken at day 0 and at day 28 after the second dose. This sample was included in a study of T cell responses to AZD1222 COVID-19 vaccine (dated by TCRdb to the early 2020s). Background on the whole study: AZD1222 recipients given second doses at about 4 weeks or at about 12 weeks were pooled, since spike-specific TCR depth and breadth were not found to differ between the two schedules. A total of 233 trial participants underwent TCR sequencing, of whom 200 to 220 received two doses of AZD1222 and 26 received two doses of the MenACWY control vaccine. Trial participants were enrolled by age into 18-55, 56-69 and 70-plus year subgroups, with approximately 150, 28 and 58 TCR-sequenced participants respectively.

General conclusions and limits of the study: The whole spike protein was spanned by vaccine-associated CD4 TCRs, and dominant responses were seen in regions 160-218 and 743-854. In the small 56-69-year group, the increase in depth fell short of significance, most likely because of low power. Participants were mostly white British, with more females than males. The authors suggested clonal diversity may have been underestimated. Because no samples from the day 14 peak response were available, repertoires could be characterized only after the peak T cell response. Reportedly, almost half of the unique spike-specific TCRs recognized epitopes lying outside the regions that are mutated in the B.1.351 and B.1.1.7 variants. After two AZD1222 doses, both the breadth and the depth of spike-specific TCRs were significantly higher than at day 0 and than in MenACWY recipients. Conclusions about previously exposed vaccinees are limited, since just six AZD1222 recipients were seropositive for SARS-CoV-2 at baseline.

The source was peripheral blood, collected on day 0 of AZD1222 vaccination. The receptor comes from an adult in good health.

The CDR3 reads CASSARGGSQPQHF. The DNA is TGTGCCAGCAGTGCGAGGGGGGGCAGCCAGCCCCAGCATTTT. The chain links TRBV2 with TRBJ1-5, with a tentative D gene TRBD1 over 6 matching bases. The germline V gene provides CDR1 SNHLY and CDR2 FYNNEI. There are 14 amino acids in the CDR3, from cysteine to phenylalanine inclusive. The kept DNA is CDR3 alone, 42 bases in frame from the first base. The trim is 4 bases for V and 7 bases for J, with a gap of 14 bases between the germline ends. The entire variable domain, with the stretches around the CDR3 drawn from the reference TRBV2 and TRBJ1-5 proteins, is EPEVTQTPSHQVTQMGQEVILRCVPISNHLYFYWYRQILGQKVEFLVSFYNNEISEKSEIFDDQFSVERPDGSNFTLKIRSTKLEDSAMYFCASSARGGSQPQHFGDGTRLSIL.